This entry is about one T cell receptor beta chain. Its antigen is unidentified. Into CD45RA+ naive and CD45RA-negative memory subsets, the CD4+ cells were split. The data belong to a study of shared clonotypes between healthy human individuals. The germline V gene encodes CDR1 SEHNR and CDR2 FQNEAQ (reference sequence). V was pared by 5 bases and J by 4 bases, with 10 bases of the junction left unmatched. The CDR3 is 16 residues long. Here immunoSEQ multiplex PCR was the method, and the copy in TCRdb shows in-frame clones only, minus some. This table has some 2,400,000 clones, about 94% appearing once. Study findings and constraints: The sampled material consisted only of blood, and tissue repertoires are likely to differ.

Sequencing was performed on naive CD4+ T cells sorted from blood. Sample subset: CD45RA+ positively selected. The TCR comes from a man in his late teens or twenties in good health. The chain combines TRBV7-9 with TRBJ1-2; 10 nucleotides agree with TRBD1. CDR3 in DNA: TGTGCCAGCAGCGGGACAGGGGCTTTTTCTTTCTATGGCTACACCTTC. It yields the protein CASSGTGAFSFYGYTF.